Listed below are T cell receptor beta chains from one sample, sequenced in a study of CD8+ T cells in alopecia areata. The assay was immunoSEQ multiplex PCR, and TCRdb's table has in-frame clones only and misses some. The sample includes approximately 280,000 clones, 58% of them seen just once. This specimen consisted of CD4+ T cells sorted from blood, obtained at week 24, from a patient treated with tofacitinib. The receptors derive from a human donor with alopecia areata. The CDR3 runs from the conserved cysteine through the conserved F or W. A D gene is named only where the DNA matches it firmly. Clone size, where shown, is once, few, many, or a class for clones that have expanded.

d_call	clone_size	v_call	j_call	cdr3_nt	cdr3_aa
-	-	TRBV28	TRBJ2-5	TGTGCCAGCAGTTCCTCCGTTTGGACCCAGTACTTC	CASSSSVWTQYF
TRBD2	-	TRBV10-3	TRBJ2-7	TGTGCCATCAGTTTAGCGGGGGAGCAGTACTTC	CAISLAGEQYF
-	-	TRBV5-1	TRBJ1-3	TGCGCCAGCAGCTTGGCCGCAAGCACTGGAAACACCATATATTTT	CASSLAASTGNTIYF
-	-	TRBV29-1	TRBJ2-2	TGCAGCGTTGAACGGGCAGGGGCGAGGACCGGGGAGCTGTTTTTT	CSVERAGARTGELFF
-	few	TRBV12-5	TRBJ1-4	TGTGCTAGTGGTTTAGGGACACCTAATGAAAAACTGTTTTTT	CASGLGTPNEKLFF
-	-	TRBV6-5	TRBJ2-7	TGTGCCAGCAGTTACAGGACTTGGCCGGGGGACTACGAGCAGTACTTC	CASSYRTWPGDYEQYF
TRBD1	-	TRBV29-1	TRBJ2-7	TGCAGCGTTGAAACCGGGACAGGGGGCAAATACGAGCAGTACTTC	CSVETGTGGKYEQYF
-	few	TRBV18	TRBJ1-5	TGTGCCAGCTCACCGCAGGGTAATCAGCCCCAGCATTTT	CASSPQGNQPQHF
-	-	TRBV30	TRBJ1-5	TGTGCCTGGAGTGTTGGAACAGGGTTGAGTCAGCCCCAGCATTTT	CAWSVGTGLSQPQHF
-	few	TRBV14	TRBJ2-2	TGTGCCAGCAGCCAAGATTTGACCCCGTCGTCCCCCGGGGAGCTGTTTTTT	CASSQDLTPSSPGELFF
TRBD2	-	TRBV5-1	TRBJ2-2	TGCGCCAGCAGCTTGTCGTCTAGCGGGGTGCCCGGGGAGCTGTTTTTT	CASSLSSSGVPGELFF
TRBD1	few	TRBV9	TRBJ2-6	TGTGCCAGCAGCGTAAAGGGGGCGGTAGGGGCCAACGTCCTGACTTTC	CASSVKGAVGANVLTF
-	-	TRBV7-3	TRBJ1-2	TGTGCCAGCAGCCCATTGCAGGACGGCTCTGGCTACACCTTC	CASSPLQDGSGYTF
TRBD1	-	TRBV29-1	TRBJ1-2	TGCAACGGGGGGCCCGAAGGGGGCTCTTACTATGGCTACACCTTC	CNGGPEGGSYYGYTF
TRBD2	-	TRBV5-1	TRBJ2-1	TGCGCCAGCAGCTTCACTAGCGGGGGAGTATACAATGAGCAGTTCTTC	CASSFTSGGVYNEQFF
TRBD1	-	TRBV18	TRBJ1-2	TGTGCCAGCTCACCACTTCAAAATCAGGGGGCCGGTGGCTACACCTTC	CASSPLQNQGAGGYTF
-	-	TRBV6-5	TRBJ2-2	TGTGCCAGCAGCTATACAGGGCCCGGGGAGCTGTTTTTT	CASSYTGPGELFF
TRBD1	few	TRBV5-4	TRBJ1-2	TGTGCCAGCAGCTCGCGACAGGACAGGGGACTTGGCTACACCTTC	CASSSRQDRGLGYTF
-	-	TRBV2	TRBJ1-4	TGTGCCAGCCGGCCCCAGACTGGGACTAATGAAAAACTGTTTTTT	CASRPQTGTNEKLFF
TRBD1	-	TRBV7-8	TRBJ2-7	TGTGCCAGCAGCTCCACTCCCGGCGCAGGGGGTTACGAGCAGTACTTC	CASSSTPGAGGYEQYF
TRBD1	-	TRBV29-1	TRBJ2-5	TGCAGCGCTGGACAGGGGCAAGAGACCCAGTACTTC	CSAGQGQETQYF
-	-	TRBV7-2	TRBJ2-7	TGTGCCAGCAGCTTCATATCCTACGAGCAGTACTTC	CASSFISYEQYF
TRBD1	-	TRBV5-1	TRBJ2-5	TGCGCCAGCAGCAGAGGGACAGGATTTCAAGAGACCCAGTACTTC	CASSRGTGFQETQYF
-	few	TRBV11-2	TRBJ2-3	TGTGCCAGCACCCCACGGGGGTTCATCGATACGCAGTATTTT	CASTPRGFIDTQYF
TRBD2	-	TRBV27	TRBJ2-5	TGTGCCAGCAGTTTATCGATGGCGGGGGGGATAGGAGAGACCCAGTACTTC	CASSLSMAGGIGETQYF